The source of this TCR beta chain is a study of blood T cell repertoires in COVID-19. Sequencing was performed with immunoSEQ multiplex PCR; in TCRdb, only in-frame clones are kept and a portion is missing. The sample lists around 210,000 clones, 60% to 85% occurring once. CDR3 length equals 15 residues. The V gene lost 0 bases and the J gene lost 5 bases, with 13 bases spanning the gap. Germline CDR1 is ENHRY and CDR2 is SYGVKD. This clonotype was sampled from a woman in her seventies with acute or convalescent COVID-19. Sequencing was performed on peripheral blood. This chain connects TRBV10-3 to TRBJ1-2, with a tentative D call TRBD1 (5 bases). The CDR3, as DNA: TGTGCCATCAGTGAGTCGGAGGGGTCAGGGTATGGCTACACCTTC. Protein product: CAISESEGSGYGYTF.